This TCR beta chain was profiled in a study of T cells in Graves' hyperthyroidism and ophthalmopathy. Study-wide results and limits: Blood also held most thyroid clonotypes expanded beyond 0.001.

The CDR3 spans 15 residues. Trimming shortened V by 3 bases and J by 7 bases, and 16 bases separated the two germline ends. Germline V CDR1 and CDR2: MNHNS, SASEGT. Worth noting for this clonotype: The target antigen is unknown.

TCR beta CDR3 sequences were amplified from RNA transcripts. Initially, a first-round RT-PCR of the TCR CDR3 employed the HTBI primer set. TCRdb independently ran MiXCR on the multiplex PCR reads; one entry per CDR3 protein. This table has roughly 660,000 distinct CDR3 sequences, 17% appearing once. Absent ophthalmopathy progression within 18 months defined stable Graves' hyperthyroidism. In patients aged 18 to 65, hyperthyroidism was newly diagnosed, with duration under 2 months. The clonotype was recovered from a man aged 50 to 60 with Graves' hyperthyroidism. This chain links TRBV6-1 with TRBJ2-1; TRBD2 is a possible D gene (5 bases). Material for sequencing was blood. CDR3 amino acids: CASSDPPDLRNEQFF. The CDR3 DNA sequence: TGTGCCAGCAGTGACCCGCCGGACTTGAGGAATGAGCAGTTCTTC.